This T cell receptor (beta chain) originates from a study of cytomegalovirus exposure and HLA in healthy donors. The V end lost 5 bases, the J end lost 5 bases, and 15 bases lay between the germline ends. Looked up from germline, CDR1 is MGHRA and CDR2 is YSYEKL. CDR3 length: 15 amino acids. Repertoires were generated with immunoSEQ multiplex PCR, while TCRdb's copy carries only in-frame clones and drops some. The sample records roughly 200,000 clones, roughly 80% being singletons. The receptor comes from a woman under 30 in good health and CMV-seropositive. Sequenced sample: PBMCs. V is TRBV4-1 and J is TRBJ2-2, with a possible D match to TRBD2 (6 bases). CDR3 residues: CASSSRLGGTGELFF. CDR3 nucleotides: TGCGCCAGCAGCTCTCGACTAGGTGGGACCGGGGAGCTGTTTTTT.